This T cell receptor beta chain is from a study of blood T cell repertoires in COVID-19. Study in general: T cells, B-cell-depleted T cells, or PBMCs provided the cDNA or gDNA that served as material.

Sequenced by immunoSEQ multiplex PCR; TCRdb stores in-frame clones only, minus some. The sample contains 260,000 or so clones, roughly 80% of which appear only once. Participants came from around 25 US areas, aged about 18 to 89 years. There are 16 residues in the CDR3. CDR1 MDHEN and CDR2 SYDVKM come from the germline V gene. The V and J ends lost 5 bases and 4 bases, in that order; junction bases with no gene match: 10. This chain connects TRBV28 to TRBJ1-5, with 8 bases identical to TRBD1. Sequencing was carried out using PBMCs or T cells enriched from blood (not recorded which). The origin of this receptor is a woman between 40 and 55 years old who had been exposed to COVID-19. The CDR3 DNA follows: TGTGCCAGCAGTATAGACAGGGGCCCGGGGAATCAGCCCCAGCATTTT. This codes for CASSIDRGPGNQPQHF.